This T cell receptor beta chain was profiled in a study of a mutant IDH1 vaccine in newly diagnosed glioma. Time point in this sample: baseline, week 1 (first vaccination visit). The sample's treatment: pre-vaccination baseline after standard-of-care therapy. The astrocytomas were IDH1-mutant, ATRX-negative, and WHO grade 3 or 4. V was cut by 2 bases and J by 8 bases, with 9 bases left in between. The CDR3 has 12 amino acids. Germline values: CDR1 MRHNA, CDR2 SNTAGT. The assay was immunoSEQ multiplex PCR, and TCRdb's table has in-frame clones only and misses some. The data contain roughly 34,000 clones, 80% to 85% of them singletons. In this sample, this clone turned up once.

The rearrangement links TRBV6-4 to TRBJ1-2, with unresolved D. This clonotype was sampled from a man aged 50 or older with glioma. Some clones in this sample may be carry-over from other donors' samples. The sample in question was peripheral blood mononuclear cells (PBMCs), obtained from a glioma patient treated with radiotherapy, temozolomide or both. Here the CDR3 reads CASSDERRGYTF. As DNA, the CDR3 is TGTGCCAGCAGTGACGAAAGGAGAGGCTACACCTTC.